The clone carrying this T cell receptor beta chain was observed once. What it binds is not known. Assay: immunoSEQ multiplex PCR; the TCRdb copy retains only in-frame clones and omits some. The sample consists of some 100,000 clones, under 95% of them appearing once. This specimen comes from a study of siplizumab effects on memory and regulatory T cells. Regarding the study as a whole: Suppression by proliferating Tregs derived from siplizumab cultures was not verified. Significant reduction of alloreactive sequences traceable to unstimulated CD4+ memory cells was observed with siplizumab.

The CDR3 contains 15 residues. Germline CDR1 is SNHLY and CDR2 is FYNNEI. J was trimmed by 1 base and V by 11 bases; bases with no gene match: 12. The receptor was isolated from a human donor in good health. V is TRBV2 and J is TRBJ1-1, with 8 positions matching TRBD1. Sequenced input: Tregs sorted from blood. CDR3 sequence: CAVSRGRTKNTEAFF. The CDR3, as DNA: TGTGCCGTCTCCAGGGGGCGAACTAAGAACACTGAAGCTTTCTTT. Using reference TRBV2 and TRBJ1-1 for the parts outside the CDR3, the full variable domain is EPEVTQTPSHQVTQMGQEVILRCVPISNHLYFYWYRQILGQKVEFLVSFYNNEISEKSEIFDDQFSVERPDGSNFTLKIRSTKLEDSAMYFCAVSRGRTKNTEAFFGQGTRLTVV.